One and the same sample provided the 9 T cell receptor beta chains below, sequenced in a study of beta chain features in type 1 diabetes. Notes on the study in general: For Type 1 diabetes patients, all four CD4+ subsets carried TCRB CDR3s that were moderately but significantly shorter.

Their cognate antigens are unknown. All of the isolated RNA was reverse transcribed, so expressed TCRB transcripts were sequenced. Data came from immunoSEQ multiplex PCR; TCRdb stores just in-frame clones and leaves some out. The sample lists 95,000 to 150,000 clones; around 15% were seen once. Source material: central memory CD4+ T cells from blood. All receptors derive from a young man with type 1 diabetes.

This clone came up a few times. V and J are TRBV6-1 and TRBJ1-1; D ambiguous. CDR1 and CDR2 from the germline V gene are MNHNS and SASEGT. The CDR3 contains 13 residues. With 7 bases removed from V and 5 bases from J, the gap between germline ends came to 14 bases. For the CDR3, the DNA is TGTGCCAGCACCCAAACCCGGAGGACTGAAGCTTTCTTT. It translates to CASTQTRRTEAFF.

This clone was observed a handful of times. The gene calls are TRBV10-3 and TRBJ2-5; D is undetermined. Germline V gives CDR1 ENHRY, CDR2 SYGVKD. The CDR3 is 13 amino acids. V lost 9 bases to trimming and J lost 5 bases, with 16 bases between them. DNA of the CDR3: TGTGCCATTGCCAGAGATTTCGGGGAGACCCAGTACTTC. Translating gives CAIARDFGETQYF.

V and J are TRBV13 and TRBJ2-5, with a tentative D call TRBD2 (5 bases). Trimming pared 3 bases from V and 5 bases from J, leaving 10 bases between. Germline CDR1 and CDR2: PRHDT and FYEKMQ (reference sequence). This CDR3 has 13 residues. The CDR3 is CASSLPGGETQYF. CDR3 in DNA: TGTGCCAGCAGCTTGCCCGGCGGGGAGACCCAGTACTTC.

The chain uses TRBV30 and TRBJ1-5; a weak D match, TRBD1 (6 bases). The CDR3 spans 13 residues. Germline CDR1 GTSNPN, CDR2 SVGIG (reference sequence). Trimming left V 6 bases short and J 1 base short, with 10 bases between. The CDR3 DNA is TGTGCCTGTTCGCAGGGGAGCAATCAGCCCCAGCATTTT. Its translation: CACSQGSNQPQHF.

The rearrangement links TRBV4-3 to TRBJ2-1; 9 nucleotides align to TRBD2. The CDR3 is 18 amino acids. Germline assignment: CDR1 LGHNA and CDR2 YSLEER. J was trimmed by 7 bases and V by 0 bases; bases with no gene match: 13. The CDR3 DNA sequence: TGCGCCAGCAGCCAAGATGGGCTAAGCGGGGGGCCTGGGAATGAGCAGTTCTTC. Translated: CASSQDGLSGGPGNEQFF.

This clone was picked up a small number of times. The CDR3: CSVEFGTTNTGELFF. CDR3 nucleotide sequence: TGCAGCGTTGAATTCGGGACAACGAACACCGGGGAGCTGTTTTTT. V and J are TRBV29-1 and TRBJ2-2; D possibly corresponds to TRBD1 (6 bases). Germline V lookup: CDR1 SQVTM, CDR2 ANQGSEA. V was shortened by 2 bases and J by 0 bases, with 10 bases between the two germline ends. The CDR3 runs 15 residues.

The rearrangement links TRBV6-5 to TRBJ2-4; the D gene is possibly TRBD1 (5 bases). Germline V gene data show CDR1 as MNHEY and CDR2 as SVGAGI. V lost 2 bases, J lost 3 bases, and 14 bases lay in between. There are 16 residues in the CDR3. Here the CDR3 reads CASSYGRGYDKNIQYF. DNA of the CDR3: TGTGCCAGCAGTTACGGAAGGGGTTATGACAAAAACATTCAGTACTTC.

The table lists this clone with a few counts. The rearrangement joins TRBV29-1 to TRBJ1-5; no clear D. The V end lost 1 base, the J end lost 3 bases, and 7 bases lay between the germline ends. The germline gives CDR1 SQVTM, CDR2 ANQGSEA. The CDR3 extends over 13 amino acids. CDR3 region: CSVEGEDNQPQHF. The CDR3 region has the DNA TGCAGCGTTGAAGGAGAAGACAATCAGCCCCAGCATTTT.

This clone was counted between two and nine times. The chain couples TRBV7-7 to TRBJ2-1; no definite D call. Trimming removed 5 bases at V and 0 bases at J, with 5 bases between. CDR1 is SSHAT, CDR2 FNYEAQ, per germline (reference sequence). CDR3 size: 13 residues. For the CDR3, the DNA is TGTGCCAGCAGCCCGGCCTCCTACAATGAGCAGTTCTTC. Protein: CASSPASYNEQFF.